This entry concerns a single TCR beta chain. As yet, its antigen is unknown. The authors ran the assay at deep level. Generated by immunoSEQ multiplex PCR, the TCRdb table keeps only in-frame clones and is missing some. The sample includes approximately 2.4 million clones, nearly 97% of them seen just once. This sample is drawn from a study of shared clonotypes between healthy human individuals. Study background: Each donor contributed plates that comprised three CD4 naive, three CD4 memory, two CD8 naive and one CD8 memory. Broader study findings: With few donors, the genetic and exposure-history diversity represented was limited.

Germline CDR1 reads SEHNR; CDR2 reads FQNEAQ (reference sequence). The V end lost 5 bases, the J end lost 5 bases, and 9 bases lay between the germline ends. The CDR3 runs to 12 residues. This TCR was sampled from a man aged 18 to 35 in good health. The sequenced sample consisted of naive CD4+ T cells sorted from blood. The subset denotes: CD45RA+ positively selected. The chain is built from TRBV7-9 and TRBJ1-1; D remains unclear. The CDR3 DNA is TGTGCCAGCAGCCGAGGAGGGACTGAAGCTTTCTTT. It yields the protein CASSRGGTEAFF.